This T cell receptor beta chain was obtained from a study of T cell clonotyping in hematopoietic cell transplantation. Overall study findings and caveats: Broader posttransplant TCR repertoire diversity was predicted by graft donor and pretransplant recipient Inverse Simpson Index values. Without cell sorting, CD4 versus CD8 contributions remain unresolved. After transplant, recipient diversity fell while pathologically expanded clonotypes grew through day 180.

Generated by immunoSEQ multiplex PCR, the TCRdb table keeps only in-frame clones and is missing some. The table includes around 80,000 clones, 90% to 96% detected once. Trimming cost V 0 bases and J 1 base; bases outside gene matches: 20. Germline-derived CDR1 and CDR2 are MNHEY and SMNVEV (reference sequence). There are 21 residues in the CDR3. Note on this clone: Its matching antigen is unknown.

Time point meaning: recipient sample about 28 days before transplant, after cytoreduction. Samples: about 28 days before transplant, then days 30, 100 and 180 after. Sequencing was performed on peripheral blood mononuclear cells, taken before stem cell transplant. This sequence joins TRBV27 and TRBJ2-7; the match to TRBD1 covers 8 bases. This receptor was taken from a woman aged 45-65 years with acute myeloid leukemia. Some clones in this sample may be carry-over from other donors' samples. For the CDR3, the DNA is TGTGCCAGCAGTTTATCGGGTCCGGGCAGGGGGCTGCCCCGAGTTTCCTACGAGCAGTACTTC. This sequence encodes CASSLSGPGRGLPRVSYEQYF.